This TCR beta chain was identified in a study of blood T cell repertoires in COVID-19. Study-wide context: Nucleic acid was either cDNA or gDNA, and it came from T cells, B-cell-depleted T cells, or PBMCs.

Under the authors' procedure: Estimation of nucleated cell counts was performed using reference gene primer amplification. Assay: immunoSEQ multiplex PCR; the TCRdb copy retains only in-frame clones and omits some. V and J calls plus clone size are reproduced from that table; the DNA served to infer D and trimming. The sample yields some 130,000 clones, roughly 85% seen once. V was cut by 6 bases and J by 5 bases, with 17 bases left in between. Germline lookup yields CDR1 MNHEY and CDR2 SVGEGT. This CDR3 comprises 15 residues. V usage is TRBV6-2 or TRBV6-3 and J usage is TRBJ1-5, with D tentatively TRBD1 (6 bases). The sample comprised peripheral blood. The clonotype originates from a man in his 60s with acute or convalescent COVID-19. CDR3 DNA: TGTGCCAGCAGCCCCTTTACAGGGCCCTATCAGCCCCAGCATTTT. Translation gives CASSPFTGPYQPQHF.